A selection of T cell receptor beta chains follows, all from one sample in a study of cytomegalovirus exposure and HLA in healthy donors. Sequenced by immunoSEQ multiplex PCR; TCRdb stores in-frame clones only, minus some. The sample has 100,000 or so clones; 85% are singletons. The specimen was PBMCs. Every receptor here comes from a man aged 18 to 29 in good health and CMV-seropositive. The CDR3 runs from the conserved cysteine through the conserved F or W. The D gene is left open where the match is weak. The size entry is marked missing in some rows and otherwise reads once, few, many or a size class.

j_call clone_size d_call v_call cdr3_nt cdr3_aa
TRBJ1-3 NA NA TRBV5-1 TGCGCCAGCAGCCTCCGCGGCTCTGGAAACACCATATATTTT CASSLRGSGNTIYF
TRBJ1-4 NA NA TRBV9 TGTGCCAGCAGCGTCTCAGGGGTGACTAATGAAAAACTGTTTTTT CASSVSGVTNEKLFF
TRBJ2-3 NA TRBD2 TRBV7-3 TGTGCCAGCAGCCCAGGACTAGGAGCAGATACGCAGTATTTT CASSPGLGADTQYF
TRBJ2-6 NA TRBD1 TRBV11-1 TGTGCCAGCAGGCCGGACAGGGCTGGGGCCAACGTCCTGACTTTC CASRPDRAGANVLTF
TRBJ2-7 NA NA TRBV7-9 TGTGCCAGCAGCGACTCTATGAGCCCGGACTACGAGCAGTACTTC CASSDSMSPDYEQYF
TRBJ2-1 once TRBD2 TRBV29-1 TGCAGCTTTGAGGTTCCGACTAGCGGGGTTTTCCTTTACAATGAGCAGTTCTTC CSFEVPTSGVFLYNEQFF
TRBJ1-5 NA NA TRBV28 TGTGCCAGCAGTTTAGTACAGGGAAATCAGCCCCAGCATTTT CASSLVQGNQPQHF
TRBJ1-1 NA NA TRBV10-1 TGCGCCAGCAGTGTGTCCCCGTCTTCCGAAGCTTTCTTT CASSVSPSSEAFF
TRBJ2-2 NA TRBD2 TRBV9 TGTGCCAGCAGCGTATTCGGGACTAGCGACACCGGGGAGCTGTTTTTT CASSVFGTSDTGELFF
TRBJ1-1 few NA TRBV6-5 TGTGCCAGCCACAGGGAGTCGAACACTGAAGCTTTCTTT CASHRESNTEAFF
TRBJ1-4 NA NA TRBV5-1 TGCGCCAGCAGTATACAGGGCCAGCCATGGGCCGGTGAAAAACTGTTTTTT CASSIQGQPWAGEKLFF
TRBJ2-2 once TRBD1 TRBV7-2 TGTGCCAGCAGCCCCAGGGGGAACGGGGAGCTGTTTTTT CASSPRGNGELFF
TRBJ2-2 NA NA TRBV2 TGTGCCAGCGTGGCGAGAGAGGCACCAAATAGAGGCACCGGGGAGCTGTTTTTT CASVAREAPNRGTGELFF
TRBJ2-1 NA TRBD2 TRBV27 TGTGCCAGCAGTTTATCGTACCTAGCGGGATACGATGAGCAGTTCTTC CASSLSYLAGYDEQFF
TRBJ2-7 NA TRBD1 TRBV6-1 TGTGCCAGCATTCCGGGACAGACTTACGAGCAGTACTTC CASIPGQTYEQYF
TRBJ1-1 NA NA TRBV7-9 TGTGCCAGCAGCTTAGCTGGGGGCGTCGGGACTGAAGCTTTCTTT CASSLAGGVGTEAFF
TRBJ2-3 once NA TRBV2 TGTGCCAGCAGTGGGTTCGGAGCGGGTGTTGCAGATACGCAGTATTTT CASSGFGAGVADTQYF
TRBJ2-2 NA TRBD1 TRBV2 TGTGCCAGCACCCTAAGGGGGCCGCTTACAACCGGGGAGCTGTTTTTT CASTLRGPLTTGELFF
TRBJ1-4 NA TRBD1 TRBV9 TGTGCCAGCAGCCTGGGACAGGGTCGAGAAAAACTGTTTTTT CASSLGQGREKLFF
TRBJ2-1 NA TRBD2 TRBV9 TGTGCCAGCAGCCCGACGACTAGCGGGAGTATAAAGCAGTTCTTC CASSPTTSGSIKQFF
TRBJ2-1 NA TRBD2 TRBV5-1 TGCGCCAGCAGCTTGGGGACTAGCGGGAGCTCTGAGCAGTTCTTC CASSLGTSGSSEQFF
TRBJ2-7 NA TRBD1 TRBV6-1 TGTGCCAGCAGTGAGACAGGGTACGAGCAGTACTTC CASSETGYEQYF
TRBJ2-2 NA NA TRBV12-5 TGTGCTAGTGGTTACATTACTGGCGGGGAAACCGGGGAGCTGTTTTTT CASGYITGGETGELFF
TRBJ2-2 few NA TRBV6-4 TGTGCCAGCAGTGACCGGAGTTCCGGGGAGCTGTTTTTT CASSDRSSGELFF
TRBJ2-3 NA TRBD1 TRBV19 TGTGCCAGTAGTACCCCCGGGACAGGGGTTCCAGATACGCAGTATTTT CASSTPGTGVPDTQYF
TRBJ2-1 NA TRBD2 TRBV18 TGTGCCAGCTCACCGATAGCGGGAGGGCCCAATGAGCAGTTCTTC CASSPIAGGPNEQFF
TRBJ2-1 NA TRBD2 TRBV28 TGTGCCAGCAGTTTAGAAGCGGGGTCCTCGGGGGAGCAGTTCTTC CASSLEAGSSGEQFF
TRBJ2-7 NA TRBD2 TRBV6-1 TGTGCCAGCCGACGGCCGGGAGGAGAGCAGTACTTC CASRRPGGEQYF
TRBJ2-5 NA NA TRBV5-1 TGCGCCAGCAGCTTGGCAGGACAGCAAGAGACCCAGTACTTC CASSLAGQQETQYF
TRBJ1-4 NA NA TRBV5-1 TGCGCCAGCAGCTTGCGCCAGGTCGTAGATGGTGAAAAACTGTTTTTT CASSLRQVVDGEKLFF
TRBJ1-1 NA NA TRBV11-3 TGTGCCAGCAGCTTAGTAGGGGATACTGAAGCTTTCTTT CASSLVGDTEAFF
TRBJ2-2 NA NA TRBV6-1 TGTGCCAGCAGCACAGGGAGAGGGGCCACCGGGGAGCTGTTTTTT CASSTGRGATGELFF